These 26 T cell receptor beta chains came from one sample sequenced in a study of blood T cell repertoires in COVID-19. Generated by immunoSEQ multiplex PCR, the TCRdb table keeps only in-frame clones and is missing some. The table has 540,000 or so clones, 85% to 90% seen once. Sequencing input: peripheral blood. The receptor source for this set is a woman aged 50 to 60 with COVID-19, enrolled during active disease.

The chain recombines TRBV4-1 with TRBJ2-5, with TRBD2 identical over 7 bases. The CDR3 is 15 residues long. V lost 2 bases to trimming and J lost 5 bases; unmatched junction nucleotides: 8. Germline-derived CDR1 and CDR2 are MGHRA and YSYEKL. The chain's CDR3 is CASSQRLGGWETQYF. In nucleotides, the CDR3 is TGCGCCAGCAGCCAAAGGTTGGGAGGGTGGGAGACCCAGTACTTC.

The chain combines TRBV19 with TRBJ1-6; possible D gene TRBD1, 6 bases. This CDR3 comprises 14 residues. The germline V gene has CDR1 LNHDA and CDR2 SQIVND (reference sequence). V was cut by 7 bases and J by 8 bases, with 15 bases left in between. CDR3 nucleotide sequence: TGTGCCAGTAAGACAGGACGGTCGGATTCACCCCTCCACTTT. Protein product: CASKTGRSDSPLHF.

The chain carries TRBV5-6 and TRBJ1-1; TRBD1 matches at 10 bases. This CDR3 has 15 residues. Trimming removed 1 base from V and 5 bases from J; junction bases left unmatched: 5. Germline loops: CDR1 SGHDT, CDR2 YYEEEE. Here the CDR3 DNA reads TGTGCCAGCAGCTTGAGGGGACAGGGGTTGACTGAAGCTTTCTTT. It encodes CASSLRGQGLTEAFF. Drawing the rest from reference TRBV5-6 and TRBJ1-1, the complete variable domain is DAGVTQSPTHLIKTRGQQVTLRCSPKSGHDTVSWYQQALGQGPQFIFQYYEEEERQRGNFPDRFSGHQFPNYSSELNVNALLLGDSALYLCASSLRGQGLTEAFFGQGTRLTVV.

The rearrangement links TRBV5-6 to TRBJ2-2, with unresolved D. Germline V gives CDR1 SGHDT, CDR2 YYEEEE. The ends were cut back, 6 bases at V and 3 bases at J, with 9 bases in the middle. The CDR3 is 13 residues long. The CDR3 spells CASNEEYTGELFF. The CDR3 DNA is TGTGCCAGCAACGAGGAATACACCGGGGAGCTGTTTTTT.

CDR3 nucleotides: TGTGCCGGTAAGACTAGCGGGGGCTGGGGTGAGCAGTTCTTC. Protein product: CAGKTSGGWGEQFF. The chain combines TRBV11-2 with TRBJ2-1; 12 nucleotides match TRBD2. From germline, CDR1 is SGHAT and CDR2 FQNNGV. The CDR3 covers 14 residues. V was clipped by 11 bases and J by 9 bases; unmatched bases: 11.

V and J are TRBV30 and TRBJ1-2, with a weak D call TRBD1 (5 bases). Germline loops: CDR1 GTSNPN, CDR2 SVGIG (reference sequence). V was pared by 8 bases and J by 1 base, with 20 bases between. The CDR3 loop spans 15 amino acids. For the CDR3, the DNA is TGTGCCCAATATGCGGGGCTTCGGGTTAACTATGGCTACACCTTC. It yields the protein CAQYAGLRVNYGYTF.

The genes are TRBV19 and TRBJ1-1, with D tentatively TRBD1 (5 bases). Germline CDR1 is LNHDA and CDR2 is SQIVND (reference sequence). This CDR3 has 13 residues. Trimming stripped 7 bases from V and 1 base from J, with 10 bases between. CDR3: CASIGGRNTEAFF. The CDR3 region has the DNA TGTGCCAGTATCGGGGGAAGGAACACTGAAGCTTTCTTT.

The chain combines TRBV2 with TRBJ1-5; weak D call: TRBD1 (6 bases). This CDR3 region has 17 residues. V was trimmed by 2 bases and J by 4 bases, leaving 18 bases between them. Germline lookup yields CDR1 SNHLY and CDR2 FYNNEI. CDR3 sequence: CASSEWAGVPSNQPQHF. CDR3 coding DNA: TGTGCCAGCAGTGAATGGGCAGGGGTTCCTTCTAATCAGCCCCAGCATTTT.

The gene calls are TRBV6-6 and TRBJ1-1; 7 bases align to TRBD1. Germline loops: CDR1 MNHNY, CDR2 SVGAGI (reference sequence). The J segment lost 0 bases and the V segment lost 10 bases, leaving 8 bases of the junction unmatched. This CDR3 has 14 amino acids. The DNA of the CDR3 is TGTGCCACCCGGACAGGCAACCTGAACACTGAAGCTTTCTTT. This encodes CATRTGNLNTEAFF.

A word on this clone: This sample includes further DNA sequences coding for the same CDR3. The V gene is TRBV5-1, the J gene TRBJ1-1; the D is unclear. The CDR3 totals 12 residues. The ends were cut back, 2 bases at V and 4 bases at J, with 6 bases in the middle. Germline loops: CDR1 SGHRS, CDR2 YFSETQ. DNA for the CDR3: TGCGCCAGCAGCTTCGAGGGCACTGAAGCTTTCTTT. This encodes CASSFEGTEAFF. The full variable domain, completed using reference TRBV5-1 and TRBJ1-1, is KAGVTQTPRYLIKTRGQQVTLSCSPISGHRSVSWYQQTPGQGLQFLFEYFSETQRNKGNFPGRFSGRQFSNSRSEMNVSTLELGDSALYLCASSFEGTEAFFGQGTRLTVV.

The V gene is TRBV7-9, the J gene TRBJ2-1; TRBD2 matches 13 bases. V shed 5 bases, J shed 0 bases, and the junction held 4 bases outside the gene matches. In germline, CDR1 is SEHNR, CDR2 FQNEAQ (reference sequence). The CDR3 has 17 amino acids. This chain's CDR3 is CASSGTSGAFSYNEQFF. As DNA, the CDR3 is TGTGCCAGCAGCGGGACTAGCGGGGCCTTCTCCTACAATGAGCAGTTCTTC. The full variable domain, rest sourced from reference TRBV7-9 and TRBJ2-1, is DTGVSQNPRHKITKRGQNVTFRCDPISEHNRLYWYRQTLGQGPEFLTYFQNEAQLEKSRLLSDRFSAERPKGSFSTLEIQRTEQGDSAMYLCASSGTSGAFSYNEQFFGPGTRLTVL.

The chain is built from TRBV28 and TRBJ1-2; D is perhaps TRBD1 (5 bases). In germline, CDR1 is MDHEN, CDR2 SYDVKM. The CDR3 has 13 amino acids. Deletions cut 8 bases from V and 2 bases from J, with 12 bases between. This chain's CDR3 is CASGSGKNYGYTF. The CDR3 bases are TGTGCCAGCGGGTCAGGGAAAAACTATGGCTACACCTTC.

The chain is built from TRBV7-9 and TRBJ2-3; 8 bases are shared with TRBD2. With V trimmed by 4 bases and J by 3 bases, 6 bases remained unmatched. Germline V gene sequence: CDR1 SEHNR, CDR2 FQNEAQ (reference sequence). CDR3 size: 15 residues. The CDR3 DNA reads TGTGCCAGCAGCTCCTTAGCGGGAATGACAGATACGCAGTATTTT. Protein: CASSSLAGMTDTQYF.

The chain recombines TRBV12-3 or TRBV12-4 with TRBJ1-1; no reliable D call. V was clipped by 3 bases and J by 2 bases, with 7 bases between them. This CDR3 is 13 amino acids long. The CDR3 nucleotides read TGTGCCAGCAGTTTCGGGGATAACACTGAAGCTTTCTTT. This gives the protein CASSFGDNTEAFF.

The chain couples TRBV11-3 to TRBJ1-6, with 8 bases fitting TRBD1. J was trimmed by 5 bases and V by 4 bases; bases with no gene match: 1. This CDR3 comprises 14 residues. Germline values: CDR1 SGHNT, CDR2 YENEEA. The CDR3 reads CASSSQGDNSPLHF. CDR3 DNA: TGTGCCAGCAGCTCACAGGGGGATAATTCACCCCTCCACTTT. The full variable domain, rest sourced from reference TRBV11-3 and TRBJ1-6, is EAGVVQSPRYKIIEKKQPVAFWCNPISGHNTLYWYLQNLGQGPELLIRYENEEAVDDSQLPKDRFSAERLKGVDSTLKIQPAELGDSAVYLCASSSQGDNSPLHFGNGTRLTVT.

J is TRBJ1-2 and V is TRBV12-3 or TRBV12-4, with D hard to call. The V gene lost 6 bases and the J gene lost 1 base, with 9 bases spanning the gap. The CDR3 is 13 amino acids. DNA for the CDR3: TGTGCCAGCAGGATGACAAGTAACTATGGCTACACCTTC. This gives the protein CASRMTSNYGYTF.

This chain links TRBV7-7 with TRBJ2-2; 9 positions agree with TRBD1. Germline-derived CDR1 and CDR2 are SSHAT and FNYEAQ (reference sequence). The V segment lost 2 bases and the J segment 5 bases; nucleotides outside the gene matches: 3. The CDR3 is made up of 15 amino acids. The CDR3 region has the DNA TGTGCCAGCAGCTTAACGGGACAGGGAACCGGGGAGCTGTTTTTT. It is translated as CASSLTGQGTGELFF. Drawing the rest from reference TRBV7-7 and TRBJ2-2, the complete variable domain is GAGVSQSPRYKVTKRGQDVTLRCDPISSHATLYWYQQALGQGPEFLTYFNYEAQPDKSGLPSDRFSAERPEGSISTLTIQRTEQRDSAMYRCASSLTGQGTGELFFGEGSRLTVL.

This rearrangement joins TRBV6-6 to TRBJ1-5; D uncertain. This CDR3 is 16 amino acids long. V was clipped by 2 bases and J by 4 bases, with 15 bases between them. Germline lookup yields CDR1 MNHNY and CDR2 SVGAGI (reference sequence). The CDR3 here is CASSYGQATGNQPQHF. Here the CDR3 DNA reads TGTGCCAGCAGTTACGGGCAGGCCACGGGAAATCAGCCCCAGCATTTT.

The chain links TRBV10-3 to TRBJ1-1, with TRBD1 matching 10 bases. The CDR3 is 18 amino acids. With V trimmed by 6 bases and J by 5 bases, 18 bases remained unmatched. Germline CDR1 is ENHRY and CDR2 is SYGVKD. Here the CDR3 reads CAISLSPGQGIWETEAFF. CDR3 sequence (DNA): TGTGCCATCAGCCTAAGCCCGGGACAGGGGATTTGGGAGACTGAAGCTTTCTTT.

The chain couples TRBV7-9 to TRBJ1-2; D is unresolved. Germline V CDR1 and CDR2: SEHNR, FQNEAQ (reference sequence). Trimming pared 4 bases from V and 4 bases from J, leaving 10 bases between. The CDR3 spans 13 residues. CDR3 in amino acids: CASSSPRPYGYTF. CDR3 DNA sequence: TGTGCCAGCAGCTCCCCGCGTCCCTATGGCTACACCTTC.

The chain carries TRBV19 and TRBJ2-5, with no clear D. The V and J ends lost 1 base and 1 base respectively, with 4 bases between them. The CDR3 runs to 13 residues. Germline V gives CDR1 LNHDA, CDR2 SQIVND (reference sequence). The CDR3 region has the DNA TGTGCCAGTAGTATAGTACTCCAAGAGACCCAGTACTTC. Protein product: CASSIVLQETQYF.

This chain connects TRBV7-2 to TRBJ2-3, with TRBD1 matching over 7 bases. The CDR3 consists of 15 residues. Germline CDR1 is SGHTA and CDR2 is FQGNSA. V was clipped by 5 bases and J by 3 bases; unmatched bases: 8. CDR3 in amino acids: CASSLGQAPTDTQYF. In DNA form, the CDR3 reads TGTGCCAGCAGCCTAGGACAGGCCCCGACAGATACGCAGTATTTT.

The chain couples TRBV5-4 to TRBJ2-3; D is perhaps TRBD1 (6 bases). In germline, CDR1 is SGHNT, CDR2 YYREEE (reference sequence). The CDR3 consists of 13 residues. V was pared by 4 bases and J by 5 bases, with 11 bases between. CDR3 loop: CASSVQGKDTQYF. The CDR3 bases are TGTGCCAGCAGCGTACAGGGAAAAGATACGCAGTATTTT.

The chain uses TRBV5-4 and TRBJ2-3; TRBD2 matches 8 bases. Trimming removed 4 bases from V and 0 bases from J; junction bases left unmatched: 7. The CDR3 is made up of 16 amino acids. Germline values: CDR1 SGHNT, CDR2 YYREEE (reference sequence). The CDR3 loop reads CASSPLSGTSTDTQYF. CDR3 bases: TGTGCCAGCAGCCCACTTAGCGGGACCAGCACAGATACGCAGTATTTT.

The table lists this clone with a few counts. The chain joins TRBV24-1 to TRBJ1-2, with D perhaps matching TRBD1 (5 bases). The CDR3 extends over 13 amino acids. The germline V and J ends were trimmed by 10 bases and 3 bases, with 14 bases remaining between them. The germline gives CDR1 KGHDR, CDR2 SFDVKD. The CDR3 loop is CATGGAGHYGYTF. The CDR3 DNA reads TGTGCCACGGGGGGAGCGGGACACTATGGCTACACCTTC.

The chain combines TRBV4-1 with TRBJ2-5, with a weak D call TRBD2 (6 bases). Trimming shortened V by 1 base and J by 7 bases, and 16 bases separated the two germline ends. The CDR3 runs 15 residues. Germline CDR1 reads MGHRA; CDR2 reads YSYEKL. For the CDR3, the DNA is TGCGCCAGCAGCCAAGGGAGAACTAGCTTGGGGACCCAGTACTTC. Its translation is CASSQGRTSLGTQYF.